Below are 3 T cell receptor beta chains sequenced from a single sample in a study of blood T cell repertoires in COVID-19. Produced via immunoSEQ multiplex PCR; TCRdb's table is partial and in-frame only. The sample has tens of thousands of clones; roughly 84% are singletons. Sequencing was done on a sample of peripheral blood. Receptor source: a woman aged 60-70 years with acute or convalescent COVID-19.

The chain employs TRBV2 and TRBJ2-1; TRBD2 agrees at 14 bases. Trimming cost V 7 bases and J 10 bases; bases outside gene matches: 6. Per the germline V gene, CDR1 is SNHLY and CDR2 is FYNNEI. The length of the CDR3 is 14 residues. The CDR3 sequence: CASNTGLAGGEQFF. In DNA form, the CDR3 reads TGTGCCAGCAACACAGGACTAGCGGGGGGAGAGCAGTTCTTC.

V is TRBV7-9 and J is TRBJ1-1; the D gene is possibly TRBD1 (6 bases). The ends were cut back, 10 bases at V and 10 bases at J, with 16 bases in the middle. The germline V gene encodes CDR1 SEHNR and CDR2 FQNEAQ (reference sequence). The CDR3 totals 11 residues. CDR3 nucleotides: TGTGCCATACGGGACACCCTCGGAGCTTTCTTT. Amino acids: CAIRDTLGAFF.

The CDR3 region is CASSSWTGGIEKLFF. In nucleotides, the CDR3 is TGCGCCAGCAGCTCGTGGACAGGAGGAATCGAAAAACTGTTTTTT. This chain joins TRBV5-1 and TRBJ1-4; 7 nucleotides agree with TRBD1. This CDR3 has 15 residues. Per germline, CDR1 SGHRS and CDR2 YFSETQ. The trim removed 3 bases at V and 8 bases at J, leaving 10 bases unmatched. Full variable domain (rest looked up from reference TRBV5-1 and TRBJ1-4): KAGVTQTPRYLIKTRGQQVTLSCSPISGHRSVSWYQQTPGQGLQFLFEYFSETQRNKGNFPGRFSGRQFSNSRSEMNVSTLELGDSALYLCASSSWTGGIEKLFFGSGTQLSVL.